The 25 T cell receptor beta chains reported below all come from one sample, sequenced in a study of blood T cell repertoires in COVID-19 (dated by TCRdb to 2019 to 2021). Library preparation used the immunoSEQ multiplex PCR assay. TCRdb stores this immuneACCESS table with in-frame sequences only. Part of the clones is absent; in the studies checked, under half of the shortfall reflects unresolved V genes, and no reason is known for the rest. Across this sample there are hundreds of thousands of clones, with 90% seen only once. The ten top clones hold 2% to 3% of the sample. Material for sequencing was PBMCs or T cells enriched from blood (not recorded which). Source of these receptors: a man aged 60 to 69 who had recovered from COVID-19.

The rearrangement links TRBV18 to TRBJ2-7; 9 bases line up with TRBD2. Germline V CDR1 and CDR2: KGHSH, LQKENI. The CDR3 sequence is 16 residues long. J lost 9 bases, V lost 4 bases, and 16 bases had no gene match. The CDR3 DNA is TGTGCCAGCTCACAAATTTCCGGGACTAGCCCCCTCCGGCAGTACTTC. Amino acids: CASSQISGTSPLRQYF.

V and J are TRBV19 and TRBJ1-3, with D possibly being TRBD1 (6 bases). CDR3 size: 15 residues. CDR1 is LNHDA and CDR2 is SQIVND in the germline V gene (reference sequence). Between the trimmed V and J ends, which lost 5 bases and 5 bases, there was a span of 16 bases. This CDR3 is CASSPTGGVRNTIYF. DNA of the CDR3: TGTGCCAGTAGTCCCACGGGGGGCGTCCGAAACACCATATATTTT.

J is TRBJ2-7 and V is TRBV18, with D hard to call. The V gene lost 2 bases and the J gene lost 0 bases, with 8 bases spanning the gap. The CDR3 covers 14 residues. Germline V gene data show CDR1 as KGHSH and CDR2 as LQKENI. DNA of the CDR3: TGTGCCAGCTCACCAAGAAGCGCCTCCTACGAGCAGTACTTC. Protein sequence: CASSPRSASYEQYF.

The rearrangement joins TRBV14 to TRBJ1-2; TRBD1 aligns across 10 bases. Trimming removed 2 bases from V and 5 bases from J; junction bases left unmatched: 5. The CDR3 covers 15 residues. Germline V gives CDR1 SGHDN, CDR2 FVKESK. The CDR3: CASSQPGQGIYGYTF. CDR3 coding DNA: TGTGCCAGCAGCCAACCGGGACAGGGGATTTATGGCTACACCTTC.

V is TRBV30 and J is TRBJ1-1; 7 nucleotides align to TRBD1. Germline V CDR1 and CDR2: GTSNPN, SVGIG (reference sequence). The CDR3 contains 14 residues. Trimming cost V 0 bases and J 9 bases; bases outside gene matches: 10. Here the CDR3 reads CAWSVGGQQIKAFF. CDR3 coding DNA: TGTGCCTGGAGTGTAGGGGGACAGCAAATTAAAGCTTTCTTT.

The V call is TRBV7-9, the J call TRBJ1-1; D remains ambiguous. With 5 bases removed from V and 7 bases from J, the gap between germline ends came to 8 bases. CDR1 and CDR2 (germline): SEHNR, FQNEAQ (reference sequence). This CDR3 contains 11 residues. CDR3 bases: TGTGCCAGCAGCCCTAACTTTGAAGCTTTCTTT. Translation: CASSPNFEAFF. Looking up the rest from reference TRBV7-9 and TRBJ1-1 gives the full variable domain: DTGVSQNPRHKITKRGQNVTFRCDPISEHNRLYWYRQTLGQGPEFLTYFQNEAQLEKSRLLSDRFSAERPKGSFSTLEIQRTEQGDSAMYLCASSPNFEAFFGQGTRLTVV.

Worth noting for this clone: Other nucleotide sequences from this sample produce the same CDR3. The chain links TRBV5-5 to TRBJ2-1, with 8 nucleotides matching TRBD1. CDR1 SGHKS and CDR2 YYEKEE come from the germline V gene (reference sequence). Trimming cost V 0 bases and J 1 base; bases outside gene matches: 0. CDR3 size: 15 residues. CDR3 in amino acids: CASSLGQGSYNEQFF. The CDR3 DNA follows: TGTGCCAGCAGCTTGGGACAGGGGTCCTACAATGAGCAGTTCTTC.

CDR3: CASSVLETLPDTQYF. CDR3 bases: TGTGCCAGCAGTGTTCTAGAAACTTTGCCAGATACGCAGTATTTT. The genes are TRBV2 and TRBJ2-3; D not resolved. Looked up from germline, CDR1 is SNHLY and CDR2 is FYNNEI. The CDR3 is 15 amino acids. Deletions cut 4 bases from V and 4 bases from J, with 15 bases between.

The rearrangement links TRBV4-3 to TRBJ2-7; 7 bases agree with TRBD2. The CDR3 contains 15 residues. Germline CDR1 and CDR2: LGHNA and YSLEER. With 0 bases clipped from V and 4 bases from J, the junction kept 6 bases outside the gene matches. The CDR3 nucleotides read TGCGCCAGCAGCCAAGAATCGGGGGGAGGATACGAGCAGTACTTC. Translation gives CASSQESGGGYEQYF.

The chain couples TRBV27 to TRBJ2-7; TRBD2 might be the D (5 bases). The germline V gene has CDR1 MNHEY and CDR2 SMNVEV (reference sequence). The CDR3 runs 14 residues. Trimming shortened V by 3 bases and J by 0 bases, and 9 bases separated the two germline ends. The DNA of the CDR3 is TGTGCCAGCAGTTTGGGAGTAGGCTCCTACGAGCAGTACTTC. The encoded protein is CASSLGVGSYEQYF.

This chain links TRBV4-2 with TRBJ1-1; a possible D gene is TRBD1 (6 bases). V was pared by 3 bases and J by 4 bases, with 12 bases between. The CDR3 is 14 residues long. Germline lookup yields CDR1 LGHNA and CDR2 YNFKEQ. CDR3 region: CASSHRGSGTEAFF. In DNA form, the CDR3 reads TGTGCCAGCAGCCACAGGGGATCAGGCACTGAAGCTTTCTTT.

The genes are TRBV5-1 and TRBJ1-1; no reliable D call. Germline V lookup: CDR1 SGHRS, CDR2 YFSETQ. Trimming left V 4 bases short and J 1 base short, with 14 bases between. This CDR3 is 15 amino acids long. The CDR3 bases are TGCGCCAGCAGCACCGGTGGTTCAGGGAACACTGAAGCTTTCTTT. The encoded protein is CASSTGGSGNTEAFF.

The V and J genes are TRBV25-1 and TRBJ1-2; tentatively, D is TRBD1 (5 bases). The germline V gene encodes CDR1 MGHDK and CDR2 SYGVNS. V was shortened by 2 bases and J by 8 bases, with 21 bases between the two germline ends. The CDR3 extends over 16 amino acids. CDR3 bases: TGTGCCAGCAGTGAAATTTCTAGGGGAAATTTGGGCGGCTACACCTTC. Its protein product is CASSEISRGNLGGYTF.

CDR3 nucleotides: TGTGCCAGCAGCCCGCGACAGGGTCGAACTGAAGCTTTCTTT. It encodes CASSPRQGRTEAFF. The genes are TRBV2 and TRBJ1-1, with 7 bases that match TRBD1. This CDR3 contains 14 residues. V lost 6 bases to trimming and J lost 5 bases; unmatched junction nucleotides: 9. The germline V gene has CDR1 SNHLY and CDR2 FYNNEI.

The chain couples TRBV27 to TRBJ1-5, with TRBD1 matching 7 bases. Germline V gene data show CDR1 as MNHEY and CDR2 as SMNVEV (reference sequence). This CDR3 has 15 residues. The trim removed 0 bases at V and 2 bases at J, leaving 1 base unmatched. DNA of the CDR3: TGTGCCAGCAGTTTATCAACAGGGGGCAATCAGCCCCAGCATTTT. This gives the protein CASSLSTGGNQPQHF.

The chain combines TRBV7-8 with TRBJ1-2; D unresolved. CDR1 and CDR2 (germline): SGHVS, FQNEAQ. The CDR3 length is 13 residues. V dropped 4 bases and J dropped 4 bases, with 10 bases sitting between them. In DNA, the CDR3 is TGTGCCAGCAGCTCACGCTATGGCTATGGCTACACCTTC. This encodes CASSSRYGYGYTF.

The genes are TRBV27 and TRBJ1-2, with 7 positions matching TRBD1. Germline CDR1 MNHEY, CDR2 SMNVEV (reference sequence). This CDR3 has 14 amino acids. Unmatched junction bases numbered 5, after V lost 5 bases and J lost 2 bases. The CDR3 bases are TGTGCCAGCAGTCCTGCAGGGGGGAACTATGGCTACACCTTC. Translated: CASSPAGGNYGYTF.

This sequence joins TRBV18 and TRBJ1-2, with unresolved D. There are 16 residues in the CDR3. Trimming left V 2 bases short and J 5 bases short, with 18 bases between. Germline CDR1 reads KGHSH; CDR2 reads LQKENI. The CDR3 here is CASSPFEGVIRYGYTF. CDR3 DNA sequence: TGTGCCAGCTCACCATTTGAGGGTGTGATAAGATATGGCTACACCTTC.

CDR3 amino acids: CASSKPQVSSPLHF. DNA for the CDR3: TGTGCCAGCAGCAAACCACAGGTGTCCTCACCCCTCCACTTT. The J gene is TRBJ1-6, the V gene TRBV3-1 (or the pseudogene TRBV3-2); tentative D call: TRBD1 (5 bases). The germline V gene encodes CDR1 LGHDT and CDR2 YNNKEL (reference sequence). This CDR3 region has 14 residues. Trimming left V 5 bases short and J 10 bases short, with 15 bases between.

The gene calls are TRBV5-1 and TRBJ2-3, with TRBD1 matching over 7 bases. This CDR3 has 13 amino acids. Germline values: CDR1 SGHRS, CDR2 YFSETQ. J was trimmed by 13 bases and V by 2 bases; bases with no gene match: 10. CDR3 sequence reads: CASSFGDRDIEYF. In DNA form, the CDR3 reads TGCGCCAGCAGCTTCGGTGACAGGGATATCGAGTATTTT. Full variable domain (rest looked up from reference TRBV5-1 and TRBJ2-3): KAGVTQTPRYLIKTRGQQVTLSCSPISGHRSVSWYQQTPGQGLQFLFEYFSETQRNKGNFPGRFSGRQFSNSRSEMNVSTLELGDSALYLCASSFGDRDIEYFGPGTRLTVL.

The chain uses TRBV28 and TRBJ2-7; maybe TRBD1 (6 bases). The CDR3 covers 16 residues. Germline V gene sequence: CDR1 MDHEN, CDR2 SYDVKM. Trimming pared 3 bases from V and 6 bases from J, leaving 21 bases between. CDR3 loop: CASSFSFRRGDSEQYF. The CDR3, as DNA: TGTGCCAGCAGTTTTTCGTTCCGCAGGGGAGATTCCGAGCAGTACTTC. Drawing the rest from reference TRBV28 and TRBJ2-7, the complete variable domain is DVKVTQSSRYLVKRTGEKVFLECVQDMDHENMFWYRQDPGLGLRLIYFSYDVKMKEKGDIPEGYSVSREKKERFSLILESASTNQTSMYLCASSFSFRRGDSEQYFGPGTRLTVT.

The V call is TRBV5-1, the J call TRBJ1-2; D possibly corresponds to TRBD1 (5 bases). Between the trimmed V and J ends, which lost 0 bases and 8 bases, there was a span of 20 bases. CDR1 is SGHRS and CDR2 is YFSETQ in the germline V gene. This CDR3 is 16 amino acids long. This chain's CDR3 is CASSLAGWVTGSGYTF. CDR3 DNA sequence: TGCGCCAGCAGCTTGGCGGGTTGGGTAACAGGTTCCGGCTACACCTTC.

The V and J genes are TRBV6-2 or TRBV6-3 and TRBJ1-2; unclear D gene. Germline V CDR1 and CDR2: MNHEY, SVGEGT. The CDR3 is 14 amino acids. The V end lost 6 bases, the J end lost 0 bases, and 11 bases lay between the germline ends. The CDR3 DNA reads TGTGCCAGCAGCCCGATACCAGCTAACTATGGCTACACCTTC. This encodes CASSPIPANYGYTF.

This chain connects TRBV9 to TRBJ2-3; maybe TRBD2 (6 bases). Germline CDR1 and CDR2: SGDLS and YYNGEE. V gave up 0 bases and J gave up 2 bases, with 13 bases separating them. This CDR3 has 16 amino acids. The CDR3 sequence is CASSVEASAHTDTQYF. CDR3 in DNA: TGTGCCAGCAGCGTAGAAGCTAGCGCTCACACAGATACGCAGTATTTT.

CDR3 DNA: TGTGCCAGCAGCTACTACACCGGAGGGTCTCCGCAGTATTTT. Residues: CASSYYTGGSPQYF. The chain combines TRBV21-1 with TRBJ2-3; TRBD2 is taken as the D call from the table, unchecked against the DNA. TRBV21-1 corresponds to a pseudogene. The CDR3 sequence is 14 residues long.